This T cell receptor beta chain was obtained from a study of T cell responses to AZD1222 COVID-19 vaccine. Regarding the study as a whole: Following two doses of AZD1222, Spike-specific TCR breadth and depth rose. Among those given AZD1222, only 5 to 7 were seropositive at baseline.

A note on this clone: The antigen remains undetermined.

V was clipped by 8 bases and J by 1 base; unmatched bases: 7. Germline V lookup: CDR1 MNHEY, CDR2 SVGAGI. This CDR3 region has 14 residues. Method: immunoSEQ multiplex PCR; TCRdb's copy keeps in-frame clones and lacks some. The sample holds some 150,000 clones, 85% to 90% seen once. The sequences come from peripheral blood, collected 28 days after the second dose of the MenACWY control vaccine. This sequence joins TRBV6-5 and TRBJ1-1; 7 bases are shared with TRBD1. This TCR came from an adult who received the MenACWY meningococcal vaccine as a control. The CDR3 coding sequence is TGTGCCAGCGCGCAGGGGGGAGCGAACACTGAAGCTTTCTTT. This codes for CASAQGGANTEAFF.